The rows below give T cell receptor beta chains drawn from one sample of a study of identical twins. TCRdb reprocessed the 5' RACE reads via MiXCR and lists one record per CDR3 protein. In the table there are a few hundred thousand distinct CDR3 sequences, 7.5% to 10% of which are singletons. These data were also filed under a second study, of yellow fever vaccine responses in identical twins.

Specimen: PBMCs. These receptors were obtained from a young woman in good health. CDR3s include the opening cysteine and the closing phenylalanine or tryptophan. A D gene is named only where the DNA matches it firmly. Expanded clones are given a class, and other clones once, few, many or no size at all.

V: TRBV6-2/TRBV6-3; size: .; D: .; J: TRBJ2-7; DNA: TGTGCCAGCAGTTACCGGCTTGCCTACGAGCAGTACTTC; CDR3: CASSYRLAYEQYF
V: TRBV6-5; size: many; D: .; J: TRBJ2-1; DNA: TGTGCCAGCAGTTACGCGGCAGGGTCTTACAATGAGCAGTTCTTC; CDR3: CASSYAAGSYNEQFF
V: TRBV20-1; size: .; D: TRBD1; J: TRBJ2-1; DNA: TGCAGTGCTGGCTCCGGGACAGGGACTTTCAATGAGCAGTTCTTC; CDR3: CSAGSGTGTFNEQFF
V: TRBV25-1; size: few; D: TRBD1; J: TRBJ2-7; DNA: TGTGCCAGCAGTAAAAGGGGGCTTAAAACCTACGAGCAGTACTTC; CDR3: CASSKRGLKTYEQYF
V: TRBV2; size: .; D: TRBD2; J: TRBJ2-7; DNA: TGTGCCAGCGGGAGGGACGTATCCTACGAGCAGTACTTC; CDR3: CASGRDVSYEQYF
V: TRBV9; size: .; D: .; J: TRBJ2-3; DNA: TGTGCCAGCAGCGTAGAGGGGGGATCAGCCTACACAGATACGCAGTATTTT; CDR3: CASSVEGGSAYTDTQYF
V: TRBV4-1; size: many; D: .; J: TRBJ1-1; DNA: TGCGCCAGCAGCCAAGAAGGGTCTAGGGGGAGCACTGAAGCTTTCTTT; CDR3: CASSQEGSRGSTEAFF
V: TRBV4-2; size: many; D: TRBD2; J: TRBJ2-1; DNA: TGTGCCAGCAGCCCAGACGTTTATAGCGGGAACTACAATGAGCAGTTCTTC; CDR3: CASSPDVYSGNYNEQFF
V: TRBV19; size: few; D: .; J: TRBJ2-6; DNA: TGTGCCAGTATGCGCTCTGGGGCCAACGTCCTGACTTTC; CDR3: CASMRSGANVLTF
V: TRBV9; size: .; D: .; J: TRBJ2-7; DNA: TGTGCCAGCAGCGTCCAGGGGACCCCTGGCGAGCAGTACTTC; CDR3: CASSVQGTPGEQYF
V: TRBV5-1; size: many; D: TRBD1; J: TRBJ2-7; DNA: TGCGCCAGCAGCCAAACTGTCCGGGACAGGGTATCCGGCGAGCAGTACTTC; CDR3: CASSQTVRDRVSGEQYF
V: TRBV7-6; size: .; D: .; J: TRBJ2-5; DNA: TGTGCCAGCAGCTTGGGCCAAATAGAGACCCAGTACTTC; CDR3: CASSLGQIETQYF
V: TRBV19; size: .; D: TRBD1; J: TRBJ2-7; DNA: TGTGCCAGTAGTCCTGCCCGGGACAGGGGGCCCTACGAGCAGTACTTC; CDR3: CASSPARDRGPYEQYF
V: TRBV2; size: few; D: .; J: TRBJ2-7; DNA: TGTGCCAGCAGTTTGCTAACAGGCGTAAAAGCCTACGAGCAGTACTTC; CDR3: CASSLLTGVKAYEQYF
V: TRBV5-1; size: .; D: TRBD2; J: TRBJ2-5; DNA: TGCGCCAGCAGCTTGGGACTAGCGGGATCCCCAGAGACCCAGTACTTC; CDR3: CASSLGLAGSPETQYF
V: TRBV7-9; size: .; D: TRBD1; J: TRBJ2-7; DNA: TGTGCCAGCAACAGCGACAGGGGTTGGTTCGAGCAGTACTTC; CDR3: CASNSDRGWFEQYF
V: TRBV15; size: few; D: .; J: TRBJ2-3; DNA: TGTGCCACCAGCAGAGATTTGGGGGCGCAGTATTTT; CDR3: CATSRDLGAQYF
V: TRBV7-8; size: many; D: .; J: TRBJ2-3; DNA: TGTGCCAGCAGCTTAAGGGGACTGAGTCGCACAGATACGCAGTATTTT; CDR3: CASSLRGLSRTDTQYF
V: TRBV6-1; size: few; D: TRBD1; J: TRBJ1-5; DNA: TGTGCCAGCAGTGTCGGGACAGGAGGGGGTTATAGCAATCAGCCCCAGCATTTT; CDR3: CASSVGTGGGYSNQPQHF
V: TRBV27; size: many; D: TRBD1; J: TRBJ2-7; DNA: TGTGCCAGCAGTTTATATTACCGGGACAGGGATTACGAGCAGTACTTC; CDR3: CASSLYYRDRDYEQYF
V: TRBV12-3/TRBV12-4; size: few; D: TRBD2; J: TRBJ2-5; DNA: TGTGCCAGCAGAGCTACGGGAGGAGAGACCCAGTACTTC; CDR3: CASRATGGETQYF
V: TRBV4-3; size: few; D: .; J: TRBJ2-3; DNA: TGCGCCAGCAGCCAAGATACAGTTCCGGCGGATACGCAGTATTTT; CDR3: CASSQDTVPADTQYF
V: TRBV27; size: many; D: TRBD1; J: TRBJ2-1; DNA: TGTGCCAGTTGGACAGGGAGCTCCTACAATGAGCAGTTCTTC; CDR3: CASWTGSSYNEQFF
V: TRBV20-1; size: many; D: .; J: TRBJ1-5; DNA: TGCAGTGCTAGTCTGGGGGAGGGCAATCAGCCCCAGCATTTT; CDR3: CSASLGEGNQPQHF
V: TRBV18; size: once; D: .; J: TRBJ1-1; DNA: TGTGCCAGCTCACCCTCAGGGGACACTGAAGCTTTCTTT; CDR3: CASSPSGDTEAFF
V: TRBV7-9; size: .; D: .; J: TRBJ2-5; DNA: TGTGCCAGCAGCTTAGCCGGGGATCCAGAGACCCAGTACTTC; CDR3: CASSLAGDPETQYF
V: TRBV5-1; size: few; D: TRBD1; J: TRBJ1-5; DNA: TGCGCCAGCAGCTGGCAGGGGGCAAAGCAGCCCCAGCATTTT; CDR3: CASSWQGAKQPQHF
V: TRBV5-1; size: few; D: .; J: TRBJ2-1; DNA: TGCGCCAGCAGACCCCTTACGGGAGAGGCGTATGAGCAGTTCTTC; CDR3: CASRPLTGEAYEQFF
V: TRBV6-1; size: .; D: TRBD1; J: TRBJ2-2; DNA: TGTGCCACCAGGGGGAGTTTACCGAACACCGGGGAGCTGTTTTTT; CDR3: CATRGSLPNTGELFF
V: TRBV29-1; size: .; D: .; J: TRBJ2-2; DNA: TGCAGCGTTGGGGCAAACACCGGGGAGCTGTTTTTT; CDR3: CSVGANTGELFF
V: TRBV27; size: .; D: .; J: TRBJ2-1; DNA: TGTGCCAGCACGGGGACTTCCCTCGATTATGAGCAGTTCTTC; CDR3: CASTGTSLDYEQFF
V: TRBV14; size: .; D: .; J: TRBJ1-2; DNA: TGTGCCAGCAGCCAAGAAACCCCATTAACGCCATATGGCTACACCTTC; CDR3: CASSQETPLTPYGYTF
V: TRBV5-1; size: .; D: .; J: TRBJ2-3; DNA: TGCGCCAGCAGCCCCTTCGGGGGAGAGGTCGGAGCAGATACGCAGTATTTT; CDR3: CASSPFGGEVGADTQYF
V: TRBV7-2; size: few; D: .; J: TRBJ2-5; DNA: TGTGCCAGCAGCCAGGCCCCGATAAGGACCCAGTACTTC; CDR3: CASSQAPIRTQYF
V: TRBV3-1; size: few; D: .; J: TRBJ2-2; DNA: TGTGCCAGCAGCCGACAGAGTACAATGACCGGGGAGCTGTTTTTT; CDR3: CASSRQSTMTGELFF